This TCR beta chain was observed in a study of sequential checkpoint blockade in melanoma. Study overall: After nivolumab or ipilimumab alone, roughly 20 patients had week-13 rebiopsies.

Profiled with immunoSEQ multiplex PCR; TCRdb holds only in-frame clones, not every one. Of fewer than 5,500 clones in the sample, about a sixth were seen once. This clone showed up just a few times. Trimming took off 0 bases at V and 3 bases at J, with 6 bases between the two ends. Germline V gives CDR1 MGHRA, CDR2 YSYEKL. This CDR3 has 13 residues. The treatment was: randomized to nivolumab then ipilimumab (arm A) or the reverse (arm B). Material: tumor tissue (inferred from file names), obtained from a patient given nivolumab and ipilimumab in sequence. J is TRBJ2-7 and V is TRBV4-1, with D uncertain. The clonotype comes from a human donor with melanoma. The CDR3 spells CASSQELGYEQYF. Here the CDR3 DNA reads TGCGCCAGCAGCCAAGAATTAGGCTACGAGCAGTACTTC.